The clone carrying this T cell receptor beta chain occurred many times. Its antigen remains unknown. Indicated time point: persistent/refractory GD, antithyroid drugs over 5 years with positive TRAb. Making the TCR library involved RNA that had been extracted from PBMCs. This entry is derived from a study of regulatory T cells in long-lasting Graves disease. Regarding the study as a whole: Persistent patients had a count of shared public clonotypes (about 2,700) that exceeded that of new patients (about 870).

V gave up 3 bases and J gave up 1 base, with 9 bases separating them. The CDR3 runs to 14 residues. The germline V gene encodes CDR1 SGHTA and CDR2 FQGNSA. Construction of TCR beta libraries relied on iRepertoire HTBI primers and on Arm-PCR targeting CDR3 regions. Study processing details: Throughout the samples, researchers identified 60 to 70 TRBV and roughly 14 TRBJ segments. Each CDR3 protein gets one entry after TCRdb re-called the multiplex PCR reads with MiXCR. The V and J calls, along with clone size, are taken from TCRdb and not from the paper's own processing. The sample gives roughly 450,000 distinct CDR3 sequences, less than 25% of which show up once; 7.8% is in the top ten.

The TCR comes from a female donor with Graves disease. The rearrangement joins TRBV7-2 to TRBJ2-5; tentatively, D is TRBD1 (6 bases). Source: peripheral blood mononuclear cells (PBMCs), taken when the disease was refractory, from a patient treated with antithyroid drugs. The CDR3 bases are TGTGCCAGCAGCTTGGAGGACAGCCAAGAGACCCAGTACTTC. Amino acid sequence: CASSLEDSQETQYF. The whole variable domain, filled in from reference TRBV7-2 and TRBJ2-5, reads GAGVSQSPSNKVTEKGKDVELRCDPISGHTALYWYRQSLGQGLEFLIYFQGNSAPDKSGLPSDRFSAERTGGSVSTLTIQRTQQEDSAVYLCASSLEDSQETQYFGPGTRLLVL.